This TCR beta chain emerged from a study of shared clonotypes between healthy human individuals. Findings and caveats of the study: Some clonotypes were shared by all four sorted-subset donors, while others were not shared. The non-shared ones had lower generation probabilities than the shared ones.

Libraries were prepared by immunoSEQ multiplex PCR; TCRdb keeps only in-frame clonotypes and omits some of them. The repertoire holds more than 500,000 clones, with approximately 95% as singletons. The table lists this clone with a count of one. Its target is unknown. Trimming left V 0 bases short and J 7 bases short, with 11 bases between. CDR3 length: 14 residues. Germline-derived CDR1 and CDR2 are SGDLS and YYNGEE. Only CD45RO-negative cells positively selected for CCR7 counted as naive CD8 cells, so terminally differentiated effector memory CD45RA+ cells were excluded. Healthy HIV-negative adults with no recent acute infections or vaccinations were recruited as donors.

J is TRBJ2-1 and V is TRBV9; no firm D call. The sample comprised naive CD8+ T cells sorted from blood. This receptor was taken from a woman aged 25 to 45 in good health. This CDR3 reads CASSVVVAPNEQFF. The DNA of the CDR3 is TGTGCCAGCAGCGTAGTAGTGGCTCCGAATGAGCAGTTCTTC.